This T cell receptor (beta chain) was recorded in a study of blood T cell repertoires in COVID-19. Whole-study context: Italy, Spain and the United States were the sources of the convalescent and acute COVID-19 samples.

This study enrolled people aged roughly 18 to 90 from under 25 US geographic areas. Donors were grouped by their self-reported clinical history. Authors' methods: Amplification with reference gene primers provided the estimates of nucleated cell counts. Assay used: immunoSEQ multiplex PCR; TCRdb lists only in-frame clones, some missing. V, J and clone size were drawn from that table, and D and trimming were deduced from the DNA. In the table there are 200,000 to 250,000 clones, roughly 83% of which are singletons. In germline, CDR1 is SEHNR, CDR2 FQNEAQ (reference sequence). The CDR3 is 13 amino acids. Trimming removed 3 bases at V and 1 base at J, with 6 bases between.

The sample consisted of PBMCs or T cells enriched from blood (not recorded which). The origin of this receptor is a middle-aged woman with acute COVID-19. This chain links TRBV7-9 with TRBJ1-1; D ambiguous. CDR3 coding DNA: TGTGCCAGCAGCTTTGGAGGGAACACTGAAGCTTTCTTT. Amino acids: CASSFGGNTEAFF.